This T cell receptor beta chain was obtained from a study of cytomegalovirus exposure and HLA in healthy donors. The donors belonged to the approximately 120-subject validation cohort, separate from the approximately 670-subject first cohort. TCRdb keeps only in-frame clones here, not all; method: immunoSEQ multiplex PCR. Of some 270,000 clones in the sample, 65% to 90% were seen once. Points on this clone: As yet, its antigen is unknown.

Study-wide results and caveats: Most sequenced TCRs were rare (though some public TCRs occurred in many donors). Clusters of TCRs from the first cohort tended to co-occur in the 120 or so validation repertoires (as a later analysis found).

This CDR3 has 14 amino acids. Germline lookup yields CDR1 PRHDT and CDR2 FYEKMQ (reference sequence). The trim removed 5 bases at V and 4 bases at J, leaving 7 bases unmatched. The sequence came from a woman between 18 and 30 years old in good health and CMV-seronegative. The chain recombines TRBV13 with TRBJ2-7; TRBD1 aligns across 8 bases. Input material: PBMCs. Here the CDR3 DNA reads TGTGCCAGCAGCCCTCCTGACAGGGGATACGAGCAGTACTTC. Translated: CASSPPDRGYEQYF.